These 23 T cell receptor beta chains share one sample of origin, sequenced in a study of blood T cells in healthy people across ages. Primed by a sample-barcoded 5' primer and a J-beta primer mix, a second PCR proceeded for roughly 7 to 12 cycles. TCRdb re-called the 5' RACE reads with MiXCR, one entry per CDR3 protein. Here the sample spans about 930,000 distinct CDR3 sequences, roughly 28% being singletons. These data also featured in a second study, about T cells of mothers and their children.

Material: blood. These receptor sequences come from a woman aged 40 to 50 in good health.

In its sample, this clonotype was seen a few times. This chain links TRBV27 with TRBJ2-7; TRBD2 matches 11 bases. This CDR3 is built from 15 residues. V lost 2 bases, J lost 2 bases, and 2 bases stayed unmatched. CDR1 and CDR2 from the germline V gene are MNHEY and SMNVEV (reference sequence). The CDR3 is CASSLVAGGPYEQYF. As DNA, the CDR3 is TGTGCCAGCAGTTTAGTAGCGGGGGGGCCCTACGAGCAGTACTTC.

The CDR3 nucleotides read TGTGCCAGCAGGAAGGGGGGACAAGAGACCCAGTACTTC. This sequence encodes CASRKGGQETQYF. The rearrangement links TRBV6-6 to TRBJ2-5; either TRBD1 or TRBD2 may fit D (6 bases each). Germline CDR1 MNHNY, CDR2 SVGAGI (reference sequence). CDR3 length: 13 amino acids. The V end was cut by 6 bases, the J end by 2 bases, with 10 bases between.

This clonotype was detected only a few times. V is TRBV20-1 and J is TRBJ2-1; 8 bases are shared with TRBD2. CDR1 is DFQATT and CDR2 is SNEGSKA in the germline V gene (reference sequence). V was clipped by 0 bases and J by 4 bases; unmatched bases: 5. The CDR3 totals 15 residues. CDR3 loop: CSARDISGEYNEQFF. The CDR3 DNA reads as TGCAGTGCTAGAGATATTAGCGGGGAATACAATGAGCAGTTCTTC.

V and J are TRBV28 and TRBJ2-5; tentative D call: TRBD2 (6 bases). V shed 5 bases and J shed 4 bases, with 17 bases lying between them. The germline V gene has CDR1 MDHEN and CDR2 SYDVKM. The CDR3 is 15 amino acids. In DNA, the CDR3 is TGTGCCAGCAGTGCCTCGGGACTCCGGGCAGAGACCCAGTACTTC. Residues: CASSASGLRAETQYF.

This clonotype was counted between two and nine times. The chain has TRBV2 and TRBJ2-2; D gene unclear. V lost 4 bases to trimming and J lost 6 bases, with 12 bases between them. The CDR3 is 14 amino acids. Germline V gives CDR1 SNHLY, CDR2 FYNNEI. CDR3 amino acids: CASSAKPQPGELFF. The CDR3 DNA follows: TGTGCCAGCAGTGCCAAGCCCCAGCCCGGGGAGCTGTTTTTT.

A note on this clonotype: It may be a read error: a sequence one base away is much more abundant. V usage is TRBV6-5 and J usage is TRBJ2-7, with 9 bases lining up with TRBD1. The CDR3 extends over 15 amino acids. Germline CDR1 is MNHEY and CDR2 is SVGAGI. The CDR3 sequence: CTRRAGQGTTYEQYF. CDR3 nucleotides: TGTACCCGCAGAGCCGGACAGGGGACGACCTACGAGCAGTACTTC.

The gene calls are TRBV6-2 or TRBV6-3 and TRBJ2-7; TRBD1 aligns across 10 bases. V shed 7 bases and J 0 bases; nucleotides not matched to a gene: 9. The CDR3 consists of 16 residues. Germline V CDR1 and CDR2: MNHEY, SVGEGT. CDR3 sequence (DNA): TGTGCCAGCACCGAAATCGGGACAGGGGACTCCTACGAGCAGTACTTC. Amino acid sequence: CASTEIGTGDSYEQYF.

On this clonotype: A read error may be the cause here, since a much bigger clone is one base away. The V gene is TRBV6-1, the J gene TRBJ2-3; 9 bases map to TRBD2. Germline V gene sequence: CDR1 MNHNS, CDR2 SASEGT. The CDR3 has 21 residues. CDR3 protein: CACSAFRWRTGGGASTDTQYF. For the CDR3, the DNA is TGTGCCTGCAGTGCATTCCGGTGGAGGACTGGCGGGGGGGCTAGCACAGATACGCAGTATTTT.

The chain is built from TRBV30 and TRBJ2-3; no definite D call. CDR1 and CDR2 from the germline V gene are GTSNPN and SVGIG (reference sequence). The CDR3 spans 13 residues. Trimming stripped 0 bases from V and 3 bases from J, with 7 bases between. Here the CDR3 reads CAWSVGQTDTQYF. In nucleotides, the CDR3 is TGTGCCTGGAGTGTAGGGCAGACAGATACGCAGTATTTT.

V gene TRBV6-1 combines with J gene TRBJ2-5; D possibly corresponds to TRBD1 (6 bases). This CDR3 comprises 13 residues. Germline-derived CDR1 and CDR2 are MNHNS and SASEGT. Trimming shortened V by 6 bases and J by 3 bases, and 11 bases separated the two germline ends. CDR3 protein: CASRDRLKETQYF. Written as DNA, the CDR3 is TGTGCCAGCAGAGACAGGTTAAAAGAGACCCAGTACTTC.

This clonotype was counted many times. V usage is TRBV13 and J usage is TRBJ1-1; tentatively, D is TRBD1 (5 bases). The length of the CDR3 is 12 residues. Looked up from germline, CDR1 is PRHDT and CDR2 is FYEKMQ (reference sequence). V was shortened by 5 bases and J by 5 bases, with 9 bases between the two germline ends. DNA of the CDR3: TGTGCCAGCAGCCAAACAGGTACTGAAGCTTTCTTT. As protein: CASSQTGTEAFF.

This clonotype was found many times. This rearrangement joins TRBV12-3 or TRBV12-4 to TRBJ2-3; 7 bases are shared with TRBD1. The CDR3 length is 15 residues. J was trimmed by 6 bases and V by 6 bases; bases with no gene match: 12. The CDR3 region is CASRKRPGQLDTQYF. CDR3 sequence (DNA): TGTGCCAGCAGAAAAAGGCCGGGACAGCTGGATACGCAGTATTTT.

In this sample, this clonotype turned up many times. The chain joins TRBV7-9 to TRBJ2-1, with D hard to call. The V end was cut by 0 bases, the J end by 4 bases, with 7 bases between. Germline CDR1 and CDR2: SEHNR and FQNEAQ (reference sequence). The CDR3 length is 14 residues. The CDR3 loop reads CASSLAALYNEQFF. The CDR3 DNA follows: TGTGCCAGCAGCTTAGCGGCTCTTTACAATGAGCAGTTCTTC.

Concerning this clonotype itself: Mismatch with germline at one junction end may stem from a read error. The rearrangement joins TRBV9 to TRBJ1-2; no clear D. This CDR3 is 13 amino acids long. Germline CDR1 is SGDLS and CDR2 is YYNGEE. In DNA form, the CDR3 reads TGTGCCGGCAGCATTAACACGGAGTATGGCTACACCTTC. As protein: CAGSINTEYGYTF.

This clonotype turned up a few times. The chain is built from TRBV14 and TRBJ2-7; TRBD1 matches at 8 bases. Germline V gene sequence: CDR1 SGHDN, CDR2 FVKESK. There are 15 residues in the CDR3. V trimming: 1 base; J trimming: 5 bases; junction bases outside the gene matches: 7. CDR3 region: CASSQVIGQGNEQYF. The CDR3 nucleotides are TGTGCCAGCAGCCAAGTAATTGGACAGGGAAACGAGCAGTACTTC. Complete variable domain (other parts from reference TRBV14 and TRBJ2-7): EAGVTQFPSHSVIEKGQTVTLRCDPISGHDNLYWYRRVMGKEIKFLLHFVKESKQDESGMPNNRFLAERTGGTYSTLKVQPAELEDSGVYFCASSQVIGQGNEQYFGPGTRLTVT.

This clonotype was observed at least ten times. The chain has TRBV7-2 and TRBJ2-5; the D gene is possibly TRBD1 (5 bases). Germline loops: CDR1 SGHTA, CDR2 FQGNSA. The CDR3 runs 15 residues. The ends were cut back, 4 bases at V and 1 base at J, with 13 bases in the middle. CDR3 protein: CASSSPQGSQETQYF. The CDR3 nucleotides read TGTGCCAGCAGCTCCCCCCAGGGCAGCCAAGAGACCCAGTACTTC.

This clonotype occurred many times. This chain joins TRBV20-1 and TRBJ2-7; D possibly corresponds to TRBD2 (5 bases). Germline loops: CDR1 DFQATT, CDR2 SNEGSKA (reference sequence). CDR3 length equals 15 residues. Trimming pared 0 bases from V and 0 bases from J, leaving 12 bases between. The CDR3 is CSARDPPSNSYEQYF. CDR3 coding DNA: TGCAGTGCTAGAGATCCGCCTAGCAACTCCTACGAGCAGTACTTC.

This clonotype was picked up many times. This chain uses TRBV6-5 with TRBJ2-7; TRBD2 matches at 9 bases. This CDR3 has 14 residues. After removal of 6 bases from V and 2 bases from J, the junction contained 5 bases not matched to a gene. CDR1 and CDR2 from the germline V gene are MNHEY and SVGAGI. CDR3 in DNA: TGTGCCAGCAGGCTAGCGGGGCGGACCTACGAGCAGTACTTC. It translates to CASRLAGRTYEQYF.

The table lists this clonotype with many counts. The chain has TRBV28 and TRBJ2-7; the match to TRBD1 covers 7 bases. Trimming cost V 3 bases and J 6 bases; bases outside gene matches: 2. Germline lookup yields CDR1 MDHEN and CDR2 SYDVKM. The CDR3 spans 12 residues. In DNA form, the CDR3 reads TGTGCCAGCAGTTTCGGACAGGTCGAGCAGTACTTC. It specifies CASSFGQVEQYF. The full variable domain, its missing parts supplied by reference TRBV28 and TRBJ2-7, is DVKVTQSSRYLVKRTGEKVFLECVQDMDHENMFWYRQDPGLGLRLIYFSYDVKMKEKGDIPEGYSVSREKKERFSLILESASTNQTSMYLCASSFGQVEQYFGPGTRLTVT.

CDR3 sequence: CASSITGGQSNEKLFF. In DNA form, the CDR3 reads TGTGCCAGCAGTATAACCGGGGGACAGTCTAATGAAAAACTGTTTTTT. This chain joins TRBV12-3 or TRBV12-4 and TRBJ1-4; 7 positions match TRBD1. There are 16 residues in the CDR3. J gave up 3 bases and V 5 bases, and 9 bases lay outside the gene matches.

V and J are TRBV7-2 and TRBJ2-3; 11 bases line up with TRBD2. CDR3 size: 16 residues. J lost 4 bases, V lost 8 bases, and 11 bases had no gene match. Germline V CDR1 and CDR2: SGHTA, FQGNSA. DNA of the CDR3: TGTGCCAGCGGCTCCACTAGCGGGGGCGTACCAGATACGCAGTATTTT. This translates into CASGSTSGGVPDTQYF.

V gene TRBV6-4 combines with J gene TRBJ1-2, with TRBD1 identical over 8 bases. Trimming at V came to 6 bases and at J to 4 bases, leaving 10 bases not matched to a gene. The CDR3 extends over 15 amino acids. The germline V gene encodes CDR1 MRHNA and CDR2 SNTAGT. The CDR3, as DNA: TGTGCCAGCAGCCCACGACAGGGGACGACCTATGGCTACACCTTC. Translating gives CASSPRQGTTYGYTF.

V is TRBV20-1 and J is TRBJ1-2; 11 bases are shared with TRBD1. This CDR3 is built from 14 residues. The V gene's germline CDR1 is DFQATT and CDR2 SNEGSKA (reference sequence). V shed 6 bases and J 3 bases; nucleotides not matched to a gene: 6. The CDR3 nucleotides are TGCAGTGCCGAGCGGGACAGGGGGGACTATGGCTACACCTTC. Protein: CSAERDRGDYGYTF.